The present T cell receptor beta chain was sequenced within a study of human T cells and chemical hapten exposure. In the study overall: Variation in per-sample TCR yields came mainly from small pooled library volume differences. General observations from the study: No alteration of TCRs above 1 in 1000 frequency was seen with DPC sensitization.

This clonotype was observed a handful of times. Its cognate antigen is unknown. Trimming removed 3 bases from V and 6 bases from J, with 15 bases in between. The CDR3 is 14 residues long. The germline gives CDR1 DFQATT, CDR2 SNEGSKA (reference sequence). Single cDNA molecules in the library carried unique molecular identifiers attached during preparation. In the original analysis: The number of TCRs in each sample had a median of approximately 96,000 and spanned roughly 23,224 to 750,000. TCRdb redid the calling of the reads with MiXCR, one entry per CDR3 protein. The V and J calls were not made by the authors but by TCRdb's processing. The repertoire holds about 120,000 distinct CDR3 sequences, more than 8.5% seen once, with 1.4% in the top ten. Unfractionated whole blood was the source from which total RNA was extracted.

This chain joins TRBV20-1 and TRBJ2-1; D is possibly TRBD2 (7 bases). The source of this sequence is a human donor in good health. Some clones in this sample may be carry-over from other donors' samples. Sequenced sample: whole blood. CDR3 protein: CSARGGPGSNEQFF. The CDR3 DNA follows: TGCAGTGCTAGGGGGGGGCCAGGCTCCAATGAGCAGTTCTTC.